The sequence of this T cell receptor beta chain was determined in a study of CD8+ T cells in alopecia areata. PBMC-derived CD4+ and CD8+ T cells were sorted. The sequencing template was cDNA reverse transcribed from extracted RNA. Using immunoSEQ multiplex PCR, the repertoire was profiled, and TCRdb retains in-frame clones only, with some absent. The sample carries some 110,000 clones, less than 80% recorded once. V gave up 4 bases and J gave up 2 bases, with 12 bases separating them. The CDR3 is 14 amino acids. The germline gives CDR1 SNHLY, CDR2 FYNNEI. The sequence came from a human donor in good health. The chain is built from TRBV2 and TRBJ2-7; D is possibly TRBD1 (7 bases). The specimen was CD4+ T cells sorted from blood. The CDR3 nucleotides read TGTGCCAGCAGTGTCGGAGGGGGCACCTACGAGCAGTACTTC. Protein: CASSVGGGTYEQYF.